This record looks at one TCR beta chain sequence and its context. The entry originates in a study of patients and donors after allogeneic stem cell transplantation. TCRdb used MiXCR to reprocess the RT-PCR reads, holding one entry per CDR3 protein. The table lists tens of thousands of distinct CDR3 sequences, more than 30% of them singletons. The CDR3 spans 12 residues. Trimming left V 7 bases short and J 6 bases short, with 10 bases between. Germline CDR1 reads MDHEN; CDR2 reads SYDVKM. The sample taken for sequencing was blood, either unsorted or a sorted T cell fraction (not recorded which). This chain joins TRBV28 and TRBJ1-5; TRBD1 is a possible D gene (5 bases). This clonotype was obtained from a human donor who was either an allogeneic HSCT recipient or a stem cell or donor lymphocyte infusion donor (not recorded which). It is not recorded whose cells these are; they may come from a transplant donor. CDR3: CASTRGTQPQHF. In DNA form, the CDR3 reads TGTGCCAGCACCCGAGGGACTCAGCCCCAGCATTTT. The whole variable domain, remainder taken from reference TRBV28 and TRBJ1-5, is DVKVTQSSRYLVKRTGEKVFLECVQDMDHENMFWYRQDPGLGLRLIYFSYDVKMKEKGDIPEGYSVSREKKERFSLILESASTNQTSMYLCASTRGTQPQHFGDGTRLSIL.